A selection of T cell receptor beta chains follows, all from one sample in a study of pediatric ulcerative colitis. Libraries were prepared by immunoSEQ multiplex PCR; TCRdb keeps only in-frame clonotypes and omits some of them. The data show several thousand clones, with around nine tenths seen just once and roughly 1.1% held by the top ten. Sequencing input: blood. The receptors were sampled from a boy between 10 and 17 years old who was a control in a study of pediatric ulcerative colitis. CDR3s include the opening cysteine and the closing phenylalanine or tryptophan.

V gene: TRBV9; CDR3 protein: CASSIDFGPSYEQYF
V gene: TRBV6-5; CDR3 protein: CASAFRGLPQETQYF
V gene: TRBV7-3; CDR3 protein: CASSFSPRAEAFF
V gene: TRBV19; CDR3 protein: CASSIGQVREKLFF
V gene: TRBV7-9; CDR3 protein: CASSFALSSHYGYTF
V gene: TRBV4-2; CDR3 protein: CASSQEGALAGGTDTQYF
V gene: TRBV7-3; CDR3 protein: CASSLAGVDEQYF
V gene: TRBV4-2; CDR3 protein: CASSQAHDPNEKLFF
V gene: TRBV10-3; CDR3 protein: CAISDYSNTEAFF
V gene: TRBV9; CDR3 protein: CASSTHGGKDEKLFF
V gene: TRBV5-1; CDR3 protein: CASSQNRLAGVTDTQYF
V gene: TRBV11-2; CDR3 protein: CASSYEGGQYF